The 28 T cell receptor beta chains presented below share a single source sample, sequenced in a study of cytomegalovirus exposure and HLA in healthy donors. The PCR ran on 60 Vbeta and 13 Jbeta primers. Here immunoSEQ multiplex PCR was the method, and the copy in TCRdb shows in-frame clones only, minus some. The data hold 180,000 or so clones, with over 75% observed a single time. What was sequenced was PBMCs. All receptors come from a boy between 2 and 15 years old in good health and CMV-seronegative.

The chain links TRBV7-2 to TRBJ2-1; weak D call: TRBD2 (6 bases). Deletions cut 3 bases from V and 9 bases from J, with 21 bases between. The CDR3 consists of 16 residues. Germline V gives CDR1 SGHTA, CDR2 FQGNSA. The CDR3 reads CASSFLGPGAQGEQFF. The CDR3 DNA reads TGTGCCAGCAGCTTCCTGGGCCCGGGAGCTCAGGGTGAGCAGTTCTTC.

The V call is TRBV7-2, the J call TRBJ2-1; D may be TRBD2 (5 bases). Germline V CDR1 and CDR2: SGHTA, FQGNSA. Trimming left V 3 bases short and J 4 bases short, with 13 bases between. This CDR3 comprises 15 residues. In nucleotides, the CDR3 is TGTGCCAGCAGCTTTCAGCGGAGAACTTACAATGAGCAGTTCTTC. The encoded protein is CASSFQRRTYNEQFF.

The chain joins TRBV2 to TRBJ2-2; perhaps TRBD1 as D (6 bases). Germline CDR1 SNHLY, CDR2 FYNNEI. The ends were cut back, 5 bases at V and 3 bases at J, with 16 bases in the middle. This CDR3 has 16 residues. The CDR3 region is CASSQNRARYTGELFF. CDR3 nucleotides: TGTGCCAGCAGTCAGAACAGGGCCCGATACACCGGGGAGCTGTTTTTT.

J is TRBJ2-7 and V is TRBV6-5; 7 positions agree with TRBD1. From germline, CDR1 is MNHEY and CDR2 SVGAGI. The CDR3 loop spans 14 amino acids. The junction had 8 bases not matched to a gene; V was cut back by 0 bases and J by 9 bases. This CDR3 is CASSYSGDSLRQYF. The CDR3 nucleotides are TGTGCCAGCAGTTACTCTGGGGACAGCCTTCGGCAGTACTTC.

CDR3 loop: CASSAGGGNQPQHF. The CDR3 DNA reads as TGTGCCAGCAGCGCTGGGGGGGGCAATCAGCCCCAGCATTTT. V usage is TRBV7-9 and J usage is TRBJ1-5, with a tentative D call TRBD1 (5 bases). The CDR3 is made up of 14 amino acids. Between the trimmed V and J ends, which lost 5 bases and 2 bases, there was a span of 10 bases. Looked up from germline, CDR1 is SEHNR and CDR2 is FQNEAQ (reference sequence).

CDR3: CASSPEGGDTQYF. CDR3 nucleotides: TGTGCCAGCAGCCCAGAGGGTGGGGATACGCAGTATTTT. The chain employs TRBV11-3 and TRBJ2-3, with D tentatively TRBD2 (5 bases). The CDR3 has 13 residues. Germline CDR1 SGHNT, CDR2 YENEEA. V was shortened by 5 bases and J by 6 bases, with 12 bases between the two germline ends.

This clone is a singleton in its sample. The chain recombines TRBV7-8 with TRBJ2-3; 8 nucleotides line up with TRBD2. Germline V gives CDR1 SGHVS, CDR2 FQNEAQ. V shed 3 bases, J shed 8 bases, and the junction held 7 bases outside the gene matches. The CDR3 length is 14 residues. The CDR3 DNA follows: TGTGCCAGCAGCTTCGGCCTAAGCGGGGGTACGCAGTATTTT. Its protein is CASSFGLSGGTQYF.

This clone turned up a few times. The chain carries TRBV7-9 and TRBJ1-4, with 7 positions matching TRBD1. After removal of 5 bases from V and 4 bases from J, the junction contained 4 bases not matched to a gene. This CDR3 has 14 residues. Germline lookup yields CDR1 SEHNR and CDR2 FQNEAQ (reference sequence). The CDR3 nucleotides are TGTGCCAGCAGCCGCGACAGGGTTAATGAAAAACTGTTTTTT. This encodes CASSRDRVNEKLFF.

The chain carries TRBV7-2 and TRBJ2-3; 8 bases line up with TRBD2. V shed 5 bases and J 2 bases; nucleotides not matched to a gene: 6. Germline V gene data show CDR1 as SGHTA and CDR2 as FQGNSA. This CDR3 has 15 amino acids. In DNA, the CDR3 is TGTGCCAGCAGCCGCGGACTAGCCTACACAGATACGCAGTATTTT. This translates into CASSRGLAYTDTQYF.

The J gene is TRBJ1-5, the V gene TRBV4-3, with D unclear. CDR1 and CDR2 (germline): LGHNA, YSLEER. The CDR3 loop spans 16 amino acids. V lost 4 bases and J lost 3, with 16 bases in between. CDR3 DNA sequence: TGCGCCAGCAGCCCAGGCGTCGGCATAACCAATCAGCCCCAGCATTTT. Protein sequence: CASSPGVGITNQPQHF.

The chain combines TRBV7-3 with TRBJ1-5; TRBD1 might be the D (6 bases). Germline CDR1 SGHTA, CDR2 FQGTGA. V was clipped by 11 bases and J by 1 base, with 15 bases between them. CDR3 size: 14 residues. The DNA of the CDR3 is TGTGCCCGGCACCGGGACACAAGCAATCAGCCCCAGCATTTT. Residues: CARHRDTSNQPQHF.

V usage is TRBV2 and J usage is TRBJ2-3, with a weak D call TRBD2 (5 bases). Germline CDR1 and CDR2: SNHLY and FYNNEI. The V and J ends lost 7 bases and 4 bases respectively, with 12 bases between them. The CDR3 spans 13 residues. The CDR3: CASTAGRADTQYF. The CDR3 DNA reads as TGTGCCAGCACGGCGGGCCGGGCAGATACGCAGTATTTT. The whole variable domain, filled in from reference TRBV2 and TRBJ2-3, reads EPEVTQTPSHQVTQMGQEVILRCVPISNHLYFYWYRQILGQKVEFLVSFYNNEISEKSEIFDDQFSVERPDGSNFTLKIRSTKLEDSAMYFCASTAGRADTQYFGPGTRLTVL.

This clone occurred a few times. V gene TRBV5-4 combines with J gene TRBJ1-2; TRBD1 matches 7 bases. After removal of 0 bases from V and 4 bases from J, the junction contained 6 bases not matched to a gene. The CDR3 contains 15 residues. Germline values: CDR1 SGHNT, CDR2 YYREEE (reference sequence). CDR3: CASSLDRGRSYGYTF. The CDR3 bases are TGTGCCAGCAGCTTGGACAGGGGTCGTAGCTATGGCTACACCTTC.

The chain joins TRBV7-9 to TRBJ2-5; the D gene is possibly TRBD2 (6 bases). This CDR3 region has 17 residues. Trimming took 5 bases from V and 5 from J, leaving 24 bases between them. The germline gives CDR1 SEHNR, CDR2 FQNEAQ (reference sequence). The CDR3 region is CASSPIIGGLKRETQYF. In DNA form, the CDR3 reads TGTGCCAGCAGCCCCATCATCGGGGGTCTGAAAAGGGAGACCCAGTACTTC.

This chain connects TRBV4-3 to TRBJ1-3; TRBD1 is a possible D gene (6 bases). Germline V CDR1 and CDR2: LGHNA, YSLEER. V lost 1 base, J lost 4 bases, and 11 bases lay in between. The CDR3 loop spans 15 amino acids. The CDR3 region is CASSQVSGDGNTIYF. For the CDR3, the DNA is TGCGCCAGCAGCCAAGTATCAGGGGACGGAAACACCATATATTTT.

The chain carries TRBV5-6 and TRBJ2-7; D is unresolved. The V end lost 4 bases, the J end lost 3 bases, and 5 bases lay between the germline ends. Germline CDR1 reads SGHDT; CDR2 reads YYEEEE. This CDR3 is 11 amino acids long. CDR3 loop: CASSNGYEQYF. The CDR3 nucleotides read TGTGCCAGCAGCAACGGCTACGAGCAGTACTTC.

The V gene is TRBV6-5, the J gene TRBJ1-6, with D unclear. Germline V gene data show CDR1 as MNHEY and CDR2 as SVGAGI. The V end was cut by 0 bases, the J end by 8 bases, with 11 bases between. The CDR3 totals 15 residues. CDR3 DNA sequence: TGTGCCAGCAGTTACTCGACGCGGAATGATTCACCCCTCCACTTT. Amino acids: CASSYSTRNDSPLHF.

The rearrangement joins TRBV10-2 to TRBJ2-3, with D maybe TRBD1 (6 bases). The CDR3 spans 13 residues. V was trimmed by 10 bases and J by 2 bases, leaving 13 bases between them. CDR1 is WSHSY, CDR2 SAAADI, per germline. CDR3 amino acids: CATLWTVTDTQYF. CDR3 DNA: TGCGCCACCCTCTGGACAGTCACAGATACGCAGTATTTT.

This chain links TRBV30 with TRBJ2-7; weak D call: TRBD2 (7 bases). Per germline, CDR1 GTSNPN and CDR2 SVGIG (reference sequence). V was shortened by 7 bases and J by 1 base, with 14 bases between the two germline ends. CDR3 length: 13 residues. The CDR3 DNA reads as TGTGCCTCCCGAGGGGGGGGGTCCTACGAGCAGTACTTC. Encoded protein: CASRGGGSYEQYF.

The chain has TRBV18 and TRBJ2-7; 9 nucleotides match TRBD2. The V gene end was trimmed by 5 bases and the J gene end by 1 base; junction bases not matched to a gene: 12. The length of the CDR3 is 17 residues. Per germline, CDR1 KGHSH and CDR2 LQKENI. The CDR3 coding sequence is TGTGCCAGCTCATCAGGGGCGGGGGGGTCACAATCCTACGAGCAGTACTTC. It yields the protein CASSSGAGGSQSYEQYF. The full variable domain, with the rest looked up from reference TRBV18 and TRBJ2-7, is NAGVMQNPRHLVRRRGQEARLRCSPMKGHSHVYWYRQLPEEGLKFMVYLQKENIIDESGMPKERFSAEFPKEGPSILRIQQVVRGDSAAYFCASSSGAGGSQSYEQYFGPGTRLTVT.

CDR3 coding DNA: TGCAGCGTTGTGAGTGGGACAGCAACACAAGCTTTCTTT. Encoded protein: CSVVSGTATQAFF. The genes are TRBV29-1 and TRBJ1-1; TRBD1 matches at 7 bases. With V trimmed by 4 bases and J by 9 bases, 11 bases remained unmatched. The CDR3 sequence is 13 residues long. Germline V gives CDR1 SQVTM, CDR2 ANQGSEA. The whole variable domain, filled in from reference TRBV29-1 and TRBJ1-1, reads SAVISQKPSRDICQRGTSLTIQCQVDSQVTMMFWYRQQPGQSLTLIATANQGSEATYESGFVIDKFPISRPNLTFSTLTVSNMSPEDSSIYLCSVVSGTATQAFFGQGTRLTVV.

The CDR3 protein is CASSVQGFNEKLFF. As DNA, the CDR3 is TGTGCCAGCAGCGTACAGGGCTTTAATGAAAAACTGTTTTTT. The rearrangement links TRBV7-9 to TRBJ1-4, with TRBD1 as a possible D gene (6 bases). The V gene lost 5 bases and the J gene lost 4 bases, with 11 bases spanning the gap. The length of the CDR3 is 14 residues. CDR1 and CDR2 from the germline V gene are SEHNR and FQNEAQ (reference sequence).

On this clone: The sample contains more than one DNA sequence encoding this CDR3. The rearrangement joins TRBV2 to TRBJ1-2, with D possibly matching TRBD1 (6 bases). The CDR3 has 13 amino acids. Trimming cost V 1 base and J 3 bases, with 6 bases left between them. Germline assignment: CDR1 SNHLY and CDR2 FYNNEI. This chain's CDR3 is CASSEGTDYGYTF. CDR3 nucleotides: TGTGCCAGCAGTGAAGGGACAGACTATGGCTACACCTTC.

The table lists this clone with a count of one. The chain links TRBV9 to TRBJ2-5; 7 nucleotides align to TRBD1. J lost 5 bases, V lost 0 bases, and 7 bases had no gene match. The CDR3 consists of 15 residues. Germline V gene data show CDR1 as SGDLS and CDR2 as YYNGEE. The CDR3 region has the DNA TGTGCCAGCAGCGTAGACAGGGGCCCCCTGGAGACCCAGTACTTC. This sequence encodes CASSVDRGPLETQYF.

As concerns this clone: This sample also contains other DNA sequences that code for the same CDR3. V usage is TRBV18 and J usage is TRBJ2-3; TRBD2 is a possible D gene (6 bases). The V end lost 6 bases, the J end lost 1 base, and 8 bases lay between the germline ends. Germline assignment: CDR1 KGHSH and CDR2 LQKENI. The CDR3 is made up of 13 amino acids. CDR3 sequence reads: CASSPGGTDTQYF. In DNA, the CDR3 is TGTGCCAGCTCTCCGGGGGGCACAGATACGCAGTATTTT.

This chain connects TRBV27 to TRBJ2-5; 8 bases are shared with TRBD1. Germline V gives CDR1 MNHEY, CDR2 SMNVEV (reference sequence). The CDR3 sequence is 16 residues long. V was pared by 2 bases and J by 2 bases, with 7 bases of the junction left unmatched. CDR3 bases: TGTGCCAGCAGTTTAACAACAGGACAGGGTCAAGAGACCCAGTACTTC. Protein: CASSLTTGQGQETQYF.

This sequence joins TRBV15 and TRBJ1-1, with a tentative D call TRBD1 (6 bases). The germline V and J ends were trimmed by 4 bases and 4 bases, with 10 bases remaining between them. The germline gives CDR1 LNHNV, CDR2 YYDKDF (reference sequence). This CDR3 contains 13 residues. CDR3 DNA sequence: TGTGCCACCAGCATTGTAGGGGGCACTGAAGCTTTCTTT. The encoded protein is CATSIVGGTEAFF.

The chain employs TRBV7-8 and TRBJ2-3, with 8 bases aligning to TRBD2. V lost 4 bases and J lost 4; bases outside the gene matches: 10. This CDR3 has 16 residues. CDR1 and CDR2 from the germline V gene are SGHVS and FQNEAQ. The CDR3 region is CASSSPGGLSADTQYF. CDR3 sequence (DNA): TGTGCCAGCAGCTCTCCGGGGGGGCTCTCCGCAGATACGCAGTATTTT. Full variable domain (outside the CDR3, taken from reference TRBV7-8 and TRBJ2-3): GAGVSQSPRYKVAKRGQDVALRCDPISGHVSLFWYQQALGQGPEFLTYFQNEAQLDKSGLPSDRFFAERPEGSVSTLKIQRTQQEDSAVYLCASSSPGGLSADTQYFGPGTRLTVL.